The 3 T cell receptor beta chains reported below all come from one sample, sequenced in a study of blood T cell repertoires in COVID-19. The protocol was immunoSEQ multiplex PCR, while the TCRdb copy is restricted to in-frame clones and leaves out a portion. The data contain approximately 210,000 clones, about 83% of them singletons. The sequencing sample was made of peripheral blood. The receptor set was obtained from a man between 50 and 59 years old with active or convalescent COVID-19.

The rearrangement joins TRBV7-3 to TRBJ2-3, with 9 bases matching TRBD2. This CDR3 region has 17 residues. Per germline, CDR1 SGHTA and CDR2 FQGTGA. Losses at the gene ends were 5 bases for V and 2 bases for J; bases not matched to a gene: 11. The CDR3 DNA sequence: TGTGCCAGCAGCCCCCAGGGGCTAGCGGGGAACACAGATACGCAGTATTTT. This sequence encodes CASSPQGLAGNTDTQYF.

As regards this clone: Distinct nucleotide sequences in the sample also encode this CDR3. The chain recombines TRBV5-8 with TRBJ2-3; tentatively, D is TRBD1 (6 bases). Germline V gene data show CDR1 as SGHTS and CDR2 as YDEGEE. Trimming took off 0 bases at V and 3 bases at J, with 11 bases between the two ends. CDR3 size: 15 residues. CDR3 coding DNA: TGTGCCAGCAGCTTGGCACGGCAGGGGACAGATACGCAGTATTTT. Protein sequence: CASSLARQGTDTQYF.

The chain joins TRBV15 to TRBJ2-5, with D hard to call. Trimming removed 2 bases at V and 3 bases at J, with 4 bases between. There are 12 residues in the CDR3. The germline CDR1 and CDR2 sequences are LNHNV and YYDKDF (reference sequence). This chain's CDR3 is CATSRLEETQYF. DNA of the CDR3: TGTGCCACCAGCAGACTCGAAGAGACCCAGTACTTC.